This T cell receptor (beta chain) was documented in a study of cytomegalovirus exposure and HLA in healthy donors. Study-wide findings and caveats: The study found most TCR sequences rare, yet found some public TCRs in many donors.

Unrecorded immune exposure was likely among donors, who were nominally healthy when sampled. About this clone itself: What it binds is not known.

Both 60 Vbeta primers and 13 Jbeta primers went into the PCR. Produced via immunoSEQ multiplex PCR; TCRdb's table is partial and in-frame only. The sample shows approximately 200,000 clones, about 82% of them seen only once. CDR1 is MNHEY and CDR2 is SVGAGI in the germline V gene. Trimming took 2 bases from V and 5 from J, leaving 15 bases between them. The CDR3 loop spans 15 amino acids. This sequence originates from a woman aged 45-59 years in good health and CMV-seronegative. The sample was PBMCs. The chain uses TRBV6-5 and TRBJ1-1; TRBD1 might be the D (5 bases). The CDR3 here is CASSYGGGGYTEAFF. As DNA, the CDR3 is TGTGCCAGCAGTTACGGGGGTGGAGGGTATACTGAAGCTTTCTTT.